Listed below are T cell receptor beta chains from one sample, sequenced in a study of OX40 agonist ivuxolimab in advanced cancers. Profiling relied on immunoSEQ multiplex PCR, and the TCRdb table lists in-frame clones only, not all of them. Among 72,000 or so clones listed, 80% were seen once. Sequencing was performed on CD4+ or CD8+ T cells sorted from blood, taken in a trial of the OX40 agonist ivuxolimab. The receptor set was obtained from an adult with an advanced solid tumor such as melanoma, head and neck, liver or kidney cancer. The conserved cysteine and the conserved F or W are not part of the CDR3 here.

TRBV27 ASSATPTGELF
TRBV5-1 ASSLAQGGYGYT
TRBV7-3 ASSLGGGVGNTIY
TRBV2 ATTQDRSTDTQY
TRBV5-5 ASSLDSVTEAF
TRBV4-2 ASSQESHGNSGNTIY
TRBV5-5 ASGTANSPLH
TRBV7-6 ASSLAGASTDTQY
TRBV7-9 ASPRGRADSGANVLT
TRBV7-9 ASSLGDRAATEAF
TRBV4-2 ASNRQGSYIYT
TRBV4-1 ASSGLRGAIGETQY
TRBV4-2 ASSQDWSFGTDTQY
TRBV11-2 ASSLVAQVTQY
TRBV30 AWTGGTGNTGELF
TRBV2 ASRLPGQRNQPQH
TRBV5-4 ASSAAGAEEQY